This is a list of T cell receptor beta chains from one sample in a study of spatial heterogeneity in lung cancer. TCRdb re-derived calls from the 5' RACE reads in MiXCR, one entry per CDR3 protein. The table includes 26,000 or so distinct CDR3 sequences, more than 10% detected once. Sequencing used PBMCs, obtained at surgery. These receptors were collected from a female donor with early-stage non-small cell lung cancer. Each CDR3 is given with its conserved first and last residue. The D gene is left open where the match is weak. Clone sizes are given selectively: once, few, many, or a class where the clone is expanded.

CDR3aa: CSARKTGLAGGSGELFF; CDR3nt: TGCAGTGCTAGAAAGACGGGACTAGCGGGAGGTTCCGGGGAGCTGTTTTTT; v_gene: TRBV20-1; d_gene: TRBD2; j_gene: TRBJ2-2; abundance: .
CDR3aa: CASSEDRFGQNTEAFF; CDR3nt: TGTGCCAGCAGTGAGGACAGGTTTGGGCAGAACACTGAAGCTTTCTTT; v_gene: TRBV25-1; d_gene: TRBD1; j_gene: TRBJ1-1; abundance: many
CDR3aa: CASSEGFRNTIYF; CDR3nt: TGTGCCAGCAGCGAAGGATTTCGAAACACCATATATTTT; v_gene: TRBV7-6; d_gene: .; j_gene: TRBJ1-3; abundance: many
CDR3aa: CASSLTPGSSYNEQFF; CDR3nt: TGTGCCAGCAGCCTAACACCAGGGAGTAGCTACAATGAGCAGTTCTTC; v_gene: TRBV6-1; d_gene: .; j_gene: TRBJ2-1; abundance: many
CDR3aa: CASRHRANTEAFF; CDR3nt: TGTGCCAGCAGGCACAGGGCGAACACTGAAGCTTTCTTT; v_gene: TRBV2; d_gene: .; j_gene: TRBJ1-1; abundance: many
CDR3aa: CASSLPQAADTQYF; CDR3nt: TGCGCCAGCAGCCTACCTCAGGCGGCAGATACGCAGTATTTT; v_gene: TRBV5-1; d_gene: .; j_gene: TRBJ2-3; abundance: .
CDR3aa: CASSPPGQGIYEQYF; CDR3nt: TGTGCCAGCAGCCCCCCCGGACAGGGGATTTACGAGCAGTACTTC; v_gene: TRBV5-6; d_gene: TRBD1; j_gene: TRBJ2-7; abundance: many
CDR3aa: CASKRGLAGAEQYF; CDR3nt: TGTGCCAGCAAACGCGGACTAGCGGGAGCCGAGCAGTACTTC; v_gene: TRBV6-5; d_gene: TRBD2; j_gene: TRBJ2-7; abundance: medium-sized
CDR3aa: CASSGSGLAYGEQFF; CDR3nt: TGTGCCAGCAGCGGCAGCGGGTTAGCCTACGGTGAGCAGTTCTTC; v_gene: TRBV7-2; d_gene: .; j_gene: TRBJ2-1; abundance: many
CDR3aa: CASSQDLATSFREQFF; CDR3nt: TGCGCCAGCAGCCAAGATCTGGCGACTAGCTTCCGTGAGCAGTTCTTC; v_gene: TRBV4-3; d_gene: TRBD2; j_gene: TRBJ2-1; abundance: many
CDR3aa: CASSKSSGGYEQFF; CDR3nt: TGTGCCAGCAGCAAATCGTCAGGGGGGTATGAGCAGTTCTTC; v_gene: TRBV21-1; d_gene: .; j_gene: TRBJ2-1; abundance: many
CDR3aa: CASSGELYSNQPQHF; CDR3nt: TGTGCCAGTAGTGGGGAATTATATAGCAATCAGCCCCAGCATTTT; v_gene: TRBV19; d_gene: .; j_gene: TRBJ1-5; abundance: many
CDR3aa: CSARGSGGVVNEQFF; CDR3nt: TGCAGTGCTAGAGGTAGCGGGGGGGTGGTCAATGAGCAGTTCTTC; v_gene: TRBV20-1; d_gene: TRBD2; j_gene: TRBJ2-1; abundance: many
CDR3aa: CASSAGGQETQYF; CDR3nt: TGCGCCAGCAGTGCGGGAGGCCAAGAGACCCAGTACTTC; v_gene: TRBV5-1; d_gene: TRBD2; j_gene: TRBJ2-5; abundance: many
CDR3aa: CASRGGSGGNTEAFF; CDR3nt: TGTGCCAGCAGAGGTGGGTCGGGCGGGAACACTGAAGCTTTCTTT; v_gene: TRBV7-8; d_gene: .; j_gene: TRBJ1-1; abundance: many
CDR3aa: CASSLTGAHTDTQYF; CDR3nt: TGTGCCAGCTCACTTACAGGGGCCCACACAGATACGCAGTATTTT; v_gene: TRBV18; d_gene: TRBD1; j_gene: TRBJ2-3; abundance: many
CDR3aa: CASSYRLAGPGELFF; CDR3nt: TGTGCCAGCAGTTATCGCTTGGCCGGCCCGGGGGAGCTGTTTTTT; v_gene: TRBV6-2/TRBV6-3; d_gene: .; j_gene: TRBJ2-2; abundance: few
CDR3aa: CASSATATKNEQFF; CDR3nt: TGTGCCAGCAGCGCTACGGCGACCAAAAATGAGCAGTTCTTC; v_gene: TRBV9; d_gene: .; j_gene: TRBJ2-1; abundance: .
CDR3aa: CSLVGVSQETQYF; CDR3nt: TGCAGCTTAGTGGGGGTTTCGCAAGAGACCCAGTACTTC; v_gene: TRBV29-1; d_gene: .; j_gene: TRBJ2-5; abundance: many
CDR3aa: CAISPPGQANGPLEQYF; CDR3nt: TGTGCCATCAGCCCCCCGGGACAGGCAAATGGGCCCCTCGAGCAGTACTTC; v_gene: TRBV10-3; d_gene: TRBD1; j_gene: TRBJ2-7; abundance: few
CDR3aa: CASSLNGAVPNEQFF; CDR3nt: TGTGCCAGCTCACTGAACGGGGCGGTCCCTAATGAGCAGTTCTTC; v_gene: TRBV18; d_gene: .; j_gene: TRBJ2-1; abundance: many
CDR3aa: CASSSQAGAGADTQYF; CDR3nt: TGCGCCAGCAGCAGCCAAGCGGGAGCGGGGGCAGATACGCAGTATTTT; v_gene: TRBV5-1; d_gene: TRBD2; j_gene: TRBJ2-3; abundance: few
CDR3aa: CASSLGAPSGANVLTF; CDR3nt: TGTGCCAGCAGCTTGGGGGCTCCCTCTGGGGCCAACGTCCTGACTTTC; v_gene: TRBV5-6; d_gene: .; j_gene: TRBJ2-6; abundance: many
CDR3aa: CASSLGGQGSYGYTF; CDR3nt: TGTGCCAGCAGCTTAGGCGGACAGGGCAGCTATGGCTACACCTTC; v_gene: TRBV7-9; d_gene: TRBD1; j_gene: TRBJ1-2; abundance: few
CDR3aa: CASSQGTSGSIGQYF; CDR3nt: TGTGCCAGCAGCCAAGGGACTAGCGGGAGCATCGGGCAGTACTTC; v_gene: TRBV3-1; d_gene: TRBD2; j_gene: TRBJ2-7; abundance: many
CDR3aa: CASRETGGGNEQFF; CDR3nt: TGTGCCAGCAGGGAAACAGGGGGTGGGAATGAGCAGTTCTTC; v_gene: TRBV28; d_gene: TRBD1; j_gene: TRBJ2-1; abundance: many
CDR3aa: CASSFNQETQYF; CDR3nt: TGTGCCAGCAGTTTCAACCAAGAGACCCAGTACTTC; v_gene: TRBV27; d_gene: .; j_gene: TRBJ2-5; abundance: .
CDR3aa: CASRTAVEDTQYF; CDR3nt: TGTGCCAGTCGGACTGCAGTGGAAGATACGCAGTATTTT; v_gene: TRBV12-3/TRBV12-4; d_gene: .; j_gene: TRBJ2-3; abundance: many
CDR3aa: CASSLTGSTDTQYF; CDR3nt: TGTGCCAGCAGCTTGACAGGGAGCACAGATACGCAGTATTTT; v_gene: TRBV5-4; d_gene: .; j_gene: TRBJ2-3; abundance: .
CDR3aa: CASRPTGVATEAFF; CDR3nt: TGTGCCAGCAGACCCACAGGGGTGGCCACTGAAGCTTTCTTT; v_gene: TRBV6-5; d_gene: TRBD1; j_gene: TRBJ1-1; abundance: .
CDR3aa: CASSFSGVHGRTGELFF; CDR3nt: TGTGCCAGCAGTTTCTCAGGGGTCCATGGTCGCACCGGGGAGCTGTTTTTT; v_gene: TRBV7-3; d_gene: .; j_gene: TRBJ2-2; abundance: many
CDR3aa: CASSQVTNTEAFF; CDR3nt: TGTGCCAGCAGCCAAGTGACGAACACTGAAGCTTTCTTT; v_gene: TRBV14; d_gene: .; j_gene: TRBJ1-1; abundance: few
CDR3aa: CASSQRQGTTEAFF; CDR3nt: TGTGCCAGCAGTCAAAGACAGGGGACCACTGAAGCTTTCTTT; v_gene: TRBV12-3/TRBV12-4; d_gene: TRBD1; j_gene: TRBJ1-1; abundance: many
CDR3aa: CATGTSGSLRTGELFF; CDR3nt: TGTGCCACCGGAACTAGCGGATCATTGAGGACCGGGGAGCTGTTTTTT; v_gene: TRBV28; d_gene: TRBD2; j_gene: TRBJ2-2; abundance: .
CDR3aa: CASSLDLSPEAFF; CDR3nt: TGTGCCAGCAGCTTGGACCTTTCCCCTGAAGCTTTCTTT; v_gene: TRBV5-6; d_gene: .; j_gene: TRBJ1-1; abundance: many
CDR3aa: CASRGTAQETQYF; CDR3nt: TGCGCCAGCAGGGGGACAGCACAAGAGACCCAGTACTTC; v_gene: TRBV5-1; d_gene: TRBD1; j_gene: TRBJ2-5; abundance: .
CDR3aa: CASSSDAYEQYF; CDR3nt: TGTGCCAGCAGCTCTGACGCGTACGAGCAGTACTTC; v_gene: TRBV12-3/TRBV12-4; d_gene: .; j_gene: TRBJ2-7; abundance: .
CDR3aa: CSVEWGAGELFF; CDR3nt: TGCAGCGTTGAGTGGGGCGCCGGGGAGCTGTTTTTT; v_gene: TRBV29-1; d_gene: .; j_gene: TRBJ2-2; abundance: many
CDR3aa: CSARDIALAKNIQYF; CDR3nt: TGCAGTGCTAGAGATATCGCTTTAGCCAAAAACATTCAGTACTTC; v_gene: TRBV20-1; d_gene: .; j_gene: TRBJ2-4; abundance: few
CDR3aa: CASTAVTGSKGGEAFF; CDR3nt: TGCGCCAGCACTGCGGTGACAGGGTCAAAGGGAGGAGAAGCTTTCTTT; v_gene: TRBV4-1; d_gene: TRBD1; j_gene: TRBJ1-1; abundance: many
CDR3aa: CSARPGDTEAFF; CDR3nt: TGCAGTGCAAGACCCGGGGACACTGAAGCTTTCTTT; v_gene: TRBV20-1; d_gene: .; j_gene: TRBJ1-1; abundance: medium-sized
CDR3aa: CASSPVNQPQHF; CDR3nt: TGTGCCAGCAGTCCGGTGAATCAGCCCCAGCATTTT; v_gene: TRBV12-3/TRBV12-4; d_gene: .; j_gene: TRBJ1-5; abundance: many
CDR3aa: CASSPHPSAEAFF; CDR3nt: TGTGCCAGCAGCCCGCACCCGTCGGCTGAAGCTTTCTTT; v_gene: TRBV7-3; d_gene: .; j_gene: TRBJ1-1; abundance: many
CDR3aa: CASSFSYEQYF; CDR3nt: TGTGCCAGCAGTTTCTCATACGAGCAGTACTTC; v_gene: TRBV6-2/TRBV6-3; d_gene: .; j_gene: TRBJ2-7; abundance: few
CDR3aa: CASSLEPTGLSFADTQYF; CDR3nt: TGTGCCAGCAGCTTAGAACCGACCGGCCTCAGTTTTGCGGATACGCAGTATTTT; v_gene: TRBV7-2; d_gene: .; j_gene: TRBJ2-3; abundance: many
CDR3aa: CASSIESNQPQHF; CDR3nt: TGTGCCAGTAGTATAGAAAGCAATCAGCCCCAGCATTTT; v_gene: TRBV19; d_gene: .; j_gene: TRBJ1-5; abundance: few
CDR3aa: CASSLFPPGASEETQYF; CDR3nt: TGTGCCAGCAGCTTGTTCCCCCCTGGGGCGTCTGAGGAGACCCAGTACTTC; v_gene: TRBV7-3; d_gene: .; j_gene: TRBJ2-5; abundance: medium-sized
CDR3aa: CASMSSGTDTQYF; CDR3nt: TGTGCCAGCATGAGTAGCGGCACAGATACGCAGTATTTT; v_gene: TRBV9; d_gene: .; j_gene: TRBJ2-3; abundance: many
CDR3aa: CASSQWTADPQETQYF; CDR3nt: TGTGCCAGCAGCCAATGGACAGCCGACCCCCAAGAGACCCAGTACTTC; v_gene: TRBV7-2; d_gene: .; j_gene: TRBJ2-5; abundance: .
CDR3aa: CSASSGIYGYTF; CDR3nt: TGCAGTGCTAGCTCCGGGATCTATGGCTACACCTTC; v_gene: TRBV20-1; d_gene: .; j_gene: TRBJ1-2; abundance: .
CDR3aa: CASSLTHNEQFF; CDR3nt: TGTGCCAGCAGCTTAACCCACAATGAGCAGTTCTTC; v_gene: TRBV7-9; d_gene: .; j_gene: TRBJ2-1; abundance: many
CDR3aa: CASSQDGRGPGELFF; CDR3nt: TGCGCCAGCAGCCAAGATGGAAGGGGACCCGGGGAGCTGTTTTTT; v_gene: TRBV4-3; d_gene: .; j_gene: TRBJ2-2; abundance: many